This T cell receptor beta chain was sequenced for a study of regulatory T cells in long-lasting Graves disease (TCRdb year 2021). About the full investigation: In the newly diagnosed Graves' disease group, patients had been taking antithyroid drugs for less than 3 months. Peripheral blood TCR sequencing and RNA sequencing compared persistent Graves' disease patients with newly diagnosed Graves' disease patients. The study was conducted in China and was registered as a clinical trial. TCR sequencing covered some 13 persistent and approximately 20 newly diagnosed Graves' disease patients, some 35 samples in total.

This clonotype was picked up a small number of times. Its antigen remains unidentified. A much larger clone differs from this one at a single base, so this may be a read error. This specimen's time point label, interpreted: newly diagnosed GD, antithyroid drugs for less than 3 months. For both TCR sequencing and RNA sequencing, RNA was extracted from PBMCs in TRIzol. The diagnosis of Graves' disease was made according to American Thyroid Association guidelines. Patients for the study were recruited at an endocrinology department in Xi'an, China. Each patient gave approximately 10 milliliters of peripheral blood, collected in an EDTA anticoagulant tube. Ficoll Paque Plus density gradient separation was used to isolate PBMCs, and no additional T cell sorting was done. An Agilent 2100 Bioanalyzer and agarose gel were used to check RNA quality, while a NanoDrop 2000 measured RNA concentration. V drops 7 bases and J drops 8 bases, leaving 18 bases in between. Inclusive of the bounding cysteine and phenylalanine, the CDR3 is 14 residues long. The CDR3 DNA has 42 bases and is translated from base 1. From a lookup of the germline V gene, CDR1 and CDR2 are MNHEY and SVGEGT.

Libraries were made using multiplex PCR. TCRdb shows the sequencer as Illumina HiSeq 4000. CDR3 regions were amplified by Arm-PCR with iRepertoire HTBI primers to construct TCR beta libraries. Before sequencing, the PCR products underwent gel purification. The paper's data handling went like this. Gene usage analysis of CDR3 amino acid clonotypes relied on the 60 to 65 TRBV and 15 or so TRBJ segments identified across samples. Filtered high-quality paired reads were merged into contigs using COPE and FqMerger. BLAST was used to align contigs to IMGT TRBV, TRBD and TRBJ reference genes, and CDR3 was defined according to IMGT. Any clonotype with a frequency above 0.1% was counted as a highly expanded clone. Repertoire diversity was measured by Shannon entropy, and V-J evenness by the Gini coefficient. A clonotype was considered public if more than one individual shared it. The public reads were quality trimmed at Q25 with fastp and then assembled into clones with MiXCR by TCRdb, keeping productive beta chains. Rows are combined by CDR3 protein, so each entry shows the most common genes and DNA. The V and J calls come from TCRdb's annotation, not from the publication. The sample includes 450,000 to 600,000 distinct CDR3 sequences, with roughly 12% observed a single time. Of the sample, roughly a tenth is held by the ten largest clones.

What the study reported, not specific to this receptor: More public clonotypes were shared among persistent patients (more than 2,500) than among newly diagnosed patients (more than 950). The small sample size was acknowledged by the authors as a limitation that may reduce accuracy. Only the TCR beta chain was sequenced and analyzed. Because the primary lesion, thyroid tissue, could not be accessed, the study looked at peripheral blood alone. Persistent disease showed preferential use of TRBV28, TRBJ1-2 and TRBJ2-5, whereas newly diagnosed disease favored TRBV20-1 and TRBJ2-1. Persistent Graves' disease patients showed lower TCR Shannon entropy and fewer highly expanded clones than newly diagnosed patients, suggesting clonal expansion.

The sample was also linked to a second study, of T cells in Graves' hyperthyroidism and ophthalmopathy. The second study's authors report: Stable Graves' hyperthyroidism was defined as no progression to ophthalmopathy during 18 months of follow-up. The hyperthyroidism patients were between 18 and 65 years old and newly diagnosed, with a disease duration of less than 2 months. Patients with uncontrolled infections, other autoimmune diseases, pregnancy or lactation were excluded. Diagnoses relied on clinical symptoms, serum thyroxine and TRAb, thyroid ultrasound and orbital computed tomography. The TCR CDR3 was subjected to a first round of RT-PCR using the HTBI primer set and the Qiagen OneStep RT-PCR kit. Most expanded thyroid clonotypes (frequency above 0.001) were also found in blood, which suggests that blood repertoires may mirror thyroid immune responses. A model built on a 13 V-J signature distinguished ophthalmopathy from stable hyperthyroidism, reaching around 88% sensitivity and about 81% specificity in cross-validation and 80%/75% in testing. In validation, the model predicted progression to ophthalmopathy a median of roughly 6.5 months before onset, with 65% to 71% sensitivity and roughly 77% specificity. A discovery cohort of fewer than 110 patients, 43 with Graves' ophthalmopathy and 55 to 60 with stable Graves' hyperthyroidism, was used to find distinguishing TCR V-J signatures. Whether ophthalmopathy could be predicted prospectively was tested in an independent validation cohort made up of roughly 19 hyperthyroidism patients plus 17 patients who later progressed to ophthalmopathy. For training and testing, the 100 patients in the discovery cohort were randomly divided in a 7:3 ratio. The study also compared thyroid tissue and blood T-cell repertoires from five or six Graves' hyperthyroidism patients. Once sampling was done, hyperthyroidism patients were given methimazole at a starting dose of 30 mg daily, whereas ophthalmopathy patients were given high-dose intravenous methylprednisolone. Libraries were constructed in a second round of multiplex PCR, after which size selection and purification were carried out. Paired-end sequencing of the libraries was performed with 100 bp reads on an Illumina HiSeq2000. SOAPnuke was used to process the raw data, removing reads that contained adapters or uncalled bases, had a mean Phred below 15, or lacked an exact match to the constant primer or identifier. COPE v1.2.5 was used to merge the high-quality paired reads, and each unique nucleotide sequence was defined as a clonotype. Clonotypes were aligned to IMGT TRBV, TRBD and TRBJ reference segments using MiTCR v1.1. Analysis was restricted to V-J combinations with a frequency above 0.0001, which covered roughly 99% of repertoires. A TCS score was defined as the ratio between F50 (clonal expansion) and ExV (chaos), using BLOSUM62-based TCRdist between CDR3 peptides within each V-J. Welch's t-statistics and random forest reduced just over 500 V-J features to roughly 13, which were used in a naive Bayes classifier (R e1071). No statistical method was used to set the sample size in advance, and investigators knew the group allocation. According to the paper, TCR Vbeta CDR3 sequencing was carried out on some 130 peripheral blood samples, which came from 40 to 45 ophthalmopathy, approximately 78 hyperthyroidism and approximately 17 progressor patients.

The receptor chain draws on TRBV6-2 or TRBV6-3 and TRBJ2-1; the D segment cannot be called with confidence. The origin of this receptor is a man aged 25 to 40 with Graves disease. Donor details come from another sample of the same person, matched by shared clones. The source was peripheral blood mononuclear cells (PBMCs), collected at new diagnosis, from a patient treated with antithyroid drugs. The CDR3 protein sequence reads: CASILSTGGDEQFF. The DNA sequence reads TGTGCCAGCATCCTCAGCACTGGCGGCGATGAGCAGTTCTTC.